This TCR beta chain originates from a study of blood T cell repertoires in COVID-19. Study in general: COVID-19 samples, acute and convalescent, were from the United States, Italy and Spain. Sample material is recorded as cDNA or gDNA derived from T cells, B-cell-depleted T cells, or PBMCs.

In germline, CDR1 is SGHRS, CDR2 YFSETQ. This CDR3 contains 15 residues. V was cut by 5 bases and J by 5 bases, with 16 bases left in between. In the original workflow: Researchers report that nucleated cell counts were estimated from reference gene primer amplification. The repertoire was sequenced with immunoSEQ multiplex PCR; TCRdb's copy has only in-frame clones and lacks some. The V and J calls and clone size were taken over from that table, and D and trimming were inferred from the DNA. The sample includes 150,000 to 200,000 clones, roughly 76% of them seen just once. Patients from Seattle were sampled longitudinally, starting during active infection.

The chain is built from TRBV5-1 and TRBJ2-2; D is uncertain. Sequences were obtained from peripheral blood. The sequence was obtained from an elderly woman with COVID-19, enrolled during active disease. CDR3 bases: TGCGCCAGCAGGGTTTCCCCCACGAGTACCGGGGAGCTGTTTTTT. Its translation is CASRVSPTSTGELFF.